This TCR beta chain was observed in a study of T cells after yellow fever vaccination. This clonotype showed up just a few times. In TCRdb, the 5' RACE reads were re-called with MiXCR into one record per CDR3 protein. The sample comprises about 550,000 distinct CDR3 sequences, 15% to 20% of which are singletons, and approximately 14% rests with the top ten. The sequencing here drew on PBMCs, taken 15 days after the yellow fever booster vaccination. The origin of this receptor is a man aged 25-45 years who received the YFV17D yellow fever vaccine.

The CDR3, as DNA: TGCAGTGCTAGAGATTATCAGCGTAGCACAGATACGCAGTATTTT. It specifies CSARDYQRSTDTQYF. V usage is TRBV20-1 and J usage is TRBJ2-3; D remains unclear. CDR1 and CDR2 from the germline V gene are DFQATT and SNEGSKA (reference sequence). The CDR3 is 15 residues long. Trimming left V 0 bases short and J 0 bases short, with 10 bases between.